This TCR beta chain was recorded in a study of OX40 agonist ivuxolimab in advanced cancers. Regarding the complete study: Ivuxolimab was a fully human IgG2 agonistic monoclonal antibody targeting the costimulatory receptor OX40 (CD134). Intravenous ivuxolimab was administered to patients every 2 weeks at six dose levels: 0.01, 0.1, 0.3, 1.5, 3 and 10 mg/kg. Of the approximately 50 dose-escalation patients, hepatocellular carcinoma was present in around 19, melanoma in around 15, renal cell carcinoma in 9 and head and neck cancer in 9. A male proportion of 82.7% and a mean age of approximately 62 years, ranging from about 20 to 80, were recorded for the dose-escalation cohort. Patients were allowed to have had prior anti-PD-1, anti-PD-L1 or anti-CTLA-4 therapy, and 30% to 40% of the dose-escalation patients had previously received checkpoint inhibitors. Partial responses were achieved by three dose-escalation patients, of whom one had hepatocellular carcinoma and two had cutaneous melanoma. The purpose of peripheral TCRbeta sequencing was to test whether ivuxolimab changed TCR sequence diversity and led to clonal T-cell expansion. The monotherapy dose-escalation portion (N ≈ 50 patients) of the phase I ivuxolimab trial is reported in the paper. Points the paper makes about the study in general: Antigen specificity was not determined for the clonally expanded peripheral T cells. In partial responders in the 0.1-3.0 mg/kg groups, normalized peripheral clonal expansion was found to be among the lowest, especially among CD8+ T cells. Low levels of normalized T-cell clonal expansion were also seen in some nonresponding patients. At doses from 0.1 to 3.0 mg/kg, clonal expansion was seen in both CD4+ and CD8+ blood T cells between baseline and week 6. After ivuxolimab, more expanded clones were found on average in CD8+ T cells than in CD4+ T cells.

The germline V gene (reference sequence) yields LNHDA for CDR1 and SQIVND for CDR2. Deletion took 5 bases off V and 4 bases off J, with a span of 17 bases between the germline ends. Its CDR3 holds 15 amino acids, cysteine through phenylalanine. CDR3 DNA only is kept here, 45 bases in frame from base 1. On this clone itself: Its antigen is unknown. Within one base of it there is no much larger clone, and no base qualities were kept.

Patients with autoimmune disease history or receiving systemic immunosuppression were excluded from the trial. In every dose cohort, peripheral blood was drawn for TCR sequencing at baseline, cycle 4 day 1, and cycle 7 day 1. The samples were drawn from a first-in-human, open-label, multicenter phase I dose-escalation trial of ivuxolimab. The trial enrolled adults with locally advanced or metastatic head and neck squamous cell, hepatocellular, melanoma or renal cell carcinoma. Before TCR sequencing, CD4+ T cells and CD8+ T cells were sorted from peripheral blood as separate populations. To sequence the TCRbeta CDR3 region, genomic DNA was isolated from the sorted cells. The immunoSEQ Assay was used for sequencing of TCRbeta CDR3 regions. TCRdb stores this immuneACCESS table with in-frame sequences only. Part of the clones is absent; in the studies checked, under half of the shortfall reflects unresolved V genes, and no reason is known for the rest. For this sample the table gives around 70,000 clones, of which approximately 90% were detected only once. The biggest ten clones account for 0.75% to 1% of the sample.

Sequencing was performed on CD4+ or CD8+ T cells sorted from blood, taken in a trial of the OX40 agonist ivuxolimab. The rearrangement joined TRBV19 to TRBJ1-2; a tentative D call is TRBD1 (5 bases match). The TCR originated in an adult with an advanced solid tumor such as melanoma, head and neck, liver or kidney cancer. The CDR3 reads as follows: CASSYNRNEIYGYTF. The sequence in DNA is TGTGCCAGTAGTTACAACAGGAATGAAATCTATGGCTACACCTTC.